The 5 T cell receptor beta chains below come from one sample, sequenced in a study of blood T cells in healthy people across ages. With a J-beta primer mix and a sample-barcoded 5' primer, a second PCR ran about 7 to 12 cycles. From the 5' RACE reads, TCRdb called clonotypes with MiXCR, one entry per CDR3 protein. Of hundreds of thousands of distinct CDR3 sequences listed, less than 45% are singletons. Material for sequencing was blood. These receptors came from an older man in good health.

This clonotype came up many times. The J gene is TRBJ1-2, the V gene TRBV5-1, with 9 bases identical to TRBD1. The length of the CDR3 is 16 residues. Germline trimming cut 0 bases from V and 4 bases from J; bases unmatched to any gene: 7. The germline V gene encodes CDR1 SGHRS and CDR2 YFSETQ. This CDR3 reads CASSLDGTGLSYGYTF. In DNA, the CDR3 is TGCGCCAGCAGCTTGGACGGGACAGGGTTGAGCTATGGCTACACCTTC.

The CDR3, as DNA: TGTGCCACCGGCACAGGGGGTCTCCAGCCCCAGCATTTT. As protein: CATGTGGLQPQHF. The rearrangement joins TRBV6-1 to TRBJ1-5, with TRBD1 matching over 8 bases. Trimming took 10 bases from V and 7 from J; bases not matched to a gene: 9. The CDR3 spans 13 residues. CDR1 MNHNS and CDR2 SASEGT come from the germline V gene.

J is TRBJ2-3 and V is TRBV6-4; no clear D. The CDR3 sequence is 12 residues long. V was cut by 0 bases and J by 6 bases, with 4 bases left in between. Germline CDR1 and CDR2: MRHNA and SNTAGT. The CDR3 DNA follows: TGTGCCAGCAGTGACTCAGGGGATACGCAGTATTTT. Amino acid sequence: CASSDSGDTQYF.

In its sample, this clonotype was seen many times. As DNA, the CDR3 is TGCGCCAGCAGCCAAAGGCAGGGAGATAGCAATCAGCCCCAGCATTTT. Protein product: CASSQRQGDSNQPQHF. The chain joins TRBV4-1 to TRBJ1-5; maybe TRBD1 (5 bases). CDR3 length: 16 residues. Germline V gene sequence: CDR1 MGHRA, CDR2 YSYEKL. Trimming removed 2 bases at V and 0 bases at J, with 11 bases between.

The table lists this clonotype with a few counts. Germline and junction disagree at one end, which may indicate a read error. V is TRBV28 and J is TRBJ2-7, with 8 bases matching TRBD2. The CDR3 spans 13 residues. The germline V gene encodes CDR1 MDHEN and CDR2 SYDVKM. This CDR3 reads CASLSGSSHEQYF. CDR3 sequence (DNA): TGTGCCAGCTTGAGCGGGAGCTCCCACGAGCAGTACTTC.